The 7 T cell receptor beta chains given below trace back to one sample, sequenced in a study of OX40 agonist ivuxolimab in advanced cancers. Data came from immunoSEQ multiplex PCR; TCRdb stores just in-frame clones and leaves some out. The sample gives about 90,000 clones, 90% of which show up once; roughly 0.15% is in the top ten. The sequenced sample was CD4+ or CD8+ T cells sorted from blood, obtained in a trial of the OX40 agonist ivuxolimab. The receptors derive from an adult with an advanced solid tumor such as melanoma, head and neck, liver or kidney cancer.

The chain employs TRBV2 and TRBJ2-7; TRBD1 agrees at 9 bases. In germline, CDR1 is SNHLY, CDR2 FYNNEI. The CDR3 consists of 14 residues. The junction had 2 bases not matched to a gene; V was cut back by 3 bases and J by 2 bases. The CDR3 spells CASSDGTGTYEQYF. CDR3 coding DNA: TGTGCCAGCAGTGACGGGACAGGGACCTACGAGCAGTACTTC.

This sequence joins TRBV28 and TRBJ2-1, with 8 bases matching TRBD2. V gave up 7 bases and J gave up 3 bases; unmatched junction bases: 8. The CDR3 covers 15 residues. Germline CDR1 is MDHEN and CDR2 is SYDVKM. CDR3 sequence reads: CASTPVAGGYNEQFF. The CDR3 bases are TGTGCCAGCACCCCCGTTGCGGGGGGCTACAATGAGCAGTTCTTC. Filled out from reference TRBV28 and TRBJ2-1, the complete variable domain reads DVKVTQSSRYLVKRTGEKVFLECVQDMDHENMFWYRQDPGLGLRLIYFSYDVKMKEKGDIPEGYSVSREKKERFSLILESASTNQTSMYLCASTPVAGGYNEQFFGPGTRLTVL.

This clone was counted only a few times. This sequence joins TRBV6-5 and TRBJ1-2; D possibly corresponds to TRBD1 (6 bases). The germline V gene has CDR1 MNHEY and CDR2 SVGAGI. Between the trimmed V and J ends, which lost 10 bases and 6 bases, there was a span of 18 bases. CDR3 size: 13 residues. The CDR3 sequence: CATRTASLNGYTF. CDR3 nucleotides: TGTGCCACGCGGACAGCGAGTTTGAATGGCTACACCTTC.

The rearrangement joins TRBV27 to TRBJ1-5, with D possibly matching TRBD1 (5 bases). V was cut by 2 bases and J by 4 bases, with 9 bases left in between. CDR1 MNHEY and CDR2 SMNVEV come from the germline V gene (reference sequence). The CDR3 sequence is 14 residues long. DNA for the CDR3: TGTGCCAGCAGTTTAGGGGGAACGAATCAGCCCCAGCATTTT. This gives the protein CASSLGGTNQPQHF.

In DNA form, the CDR3 reads TGCAGCGTTGTGTGGGTAGCTAGCGAGACCCAGTACTTC. It yields the protein CSVVWVASETQYF. The genes are TRBV29-1 and TRBJ2-5; D is perhaps TRBD2 (5 bases). CDR1 and CDR2 from the germline V gene are SQVTM and ANQGSEA. CDR3 length: 13 amino acids. Between the trimmed V and J ends, which lost 4 bases and 5 bases, there was a span of 14 bases. The whole variable domain, filled in from reference TRBV29-1 and TRBJ2-5, reads SAVISQKPSRDICQRGTSLTIQCQVDSQVTMMFWYRQQPGQSLTLIATANQGSEATYESGFVIDKFPISRPNLTFSTLTVSNMSPEDSSIYLCSVVWVASETQYFGPGTRLLVL.

The chain couples TRBV5-4 to TRBJ1-6, with D possibly TRBD1 on 5 matching bases. CDR3 size: 15 residues. Looked up from germline, CDR1 is SGHNT and CDR2 is YYREEE (reference sequence). V was cut by 2 bases and J by 5 bases, with 11 bases left in between. The DNA of the CDR3 is TGTGCCAGCAGCTTAAAATCAGGGAATAATTCACCCCTCCACTTT. It codes for CASSLKSGNNSPLHF.

This clone was counted between two and nine times. The rearrangement links TRBV6-6 to TRBJ1-5, with 8 bases matching TRBD1. Germline CDR1 and CDR2: MNHNY and SVGAGI (reference sequence). The V and J ends lost 8 bases and 7 bases, in that order; junction bases with no gene match: 4. This CDR3 has 12 residues. CDR3 coding DNA: TGTGCCAGCGGACAGGGTGGACAGCCCCAGCATTTT. Its protein is CASGQGGQPQHF.